The present T cell receptor beta chain was sequenced within a study of molecular identifiers for immune sequencing clone quantification. Study in general: In the replicates, RNA derived from around 20,000 or 99,000 naive CD8 cells was divided into five parts, and four were sequenced.

J lost 4 bases, V lost 0 bases, and 8 bases had no gene match. From germline, CDR1 is DFQATT and CDR2 SNEGSKA (reference sequence). The CDR3 runs to 15 residues. Listed TCR primers, together with previously described methods, were used for the bulk TCR libraries. In TCRdb, the PCR reads were re-called with MiXCR into one record per CDR3 protein. The sample shows some 88,000 distinct CDR3 sequences, 21% of them seen only once. The sample holds a few counts of this clonotype. A CD8+CD4-CCR7+CD45RA+ gate was used to sort naive CD8 T cells. The chain employs TRBV20-1 and TRBJ2-7; 8 bases align to TRBD1. The source material was naive CD8+ T cells from blood, with Jurkat cell RNA spiked in. The subset denotes: FACS-sorted CD8+CD4-CCR7+CD45RA+ naive T cells. The receptor was isolated from a human donor in good health. Some libraries in this study had Jurkat cell RNA spiked in. CDR3 nucleotide sequence: TGCAGTGCTAGAGATCGACAGGGGATGTTGTACGAGCAGTACTTC. Translating it yields CSARDRQGMLYEQYF.